This T cell receptor beta chain was found in a study of CD8 T cells in ankylosing spondylitis. Remarks on this clonotype: Its specificity is unknown.

General study findings and limits: Characteristic of ankylosing spondylitis blood, it appeared, was a TCR beta motif comprising 7 to 9 highly homologous variants.

Using quantitative 5'-RACE with molecular barcodes, the authors made TCR beta libraries. TCRdb ran MiXCR on the 5' RACE reads and lists one entry per CDR3 protein. Of more than 600,000 distinct CDR3 sequences in the sample, roughly 19% were seen once. This CDR3 comprises 15 residues. Germline trimming cut 1 base from V and 1 base from J; bases unmatched to any gene: 3. Germline values: CDR1 MNHEY, CDR2 SVGAGI. The origin of this receptor is a male donor with ankylosing spondylitis. This rearrangement joins TRBV6-5 to TRBJ2-5; 7 nucleotides align to TRBD1. The sequencing input was blood, either unsorted or a sorted T cell fraction (not recorded which). CDR3 coding DNA: TGTGCCAGCAGTTACTTCAAGGGGGCCCAAGAGACCCAGTACTTC. Translating gives CASSYFKGAQETQYF.